This TCR beta chain appears in the sequencing data of a study of blood T cells in healthy people across ages (dated by TCRdb to the mid-2010s). For the wider study: In model experiments, template switching captured about one uniquely barcoded TCR beta cDNA molecule for every two T cells. Donors were grouped into four age groups: young (average roughly 15 years), middle-aged (approximately 41), aged (about 59) and long-lived (about 82). Age-related changes in TCR beta repertoire diversity were measured in the study by deep sequencing normalized with unique cDNA molecular identifiers. To avoid experimental bias, donors of different ages were spread randomly across the sequencing lanes. Two additional independent replicas of 1 million unique cDNA reads from the same blood draw were analyzed for two donors (one aged 18 to 30 and one aged 80 or older). What the authors observed across the whole study: There was a strong correlation between observed TCR beta diversity and the percentage of naive T cells measured by flow cytometry. As age increased, observed TCR beta diversity per million T cells dropped in a roughly linear way, and a significant reduction was already evident by age about 36. Compared with the aged group, more naive CD4+ T cells, fewer expanded clones and increased TCR diversity were shown by the long-lived group, suggesting age selection. Because profiling used bulk unsorted PBMCs, naive and antigen-experienced compartments could not be compared conclusively. The CMV infection status of donors was not known, potentially confounding age-related changes in expanded clonotypes. Estimates of total diversity based on one million sequenced T cells were regarded as lower bounds and as underestimates.

This clonotype was seen a handful of times. Its specific antigen is unknown. No quality values exist for individual bases; no much larger clone is one base distant. The library was obtained by 5' RACE. Instrument used: Illumina HiSeq 2500. The second PCR ran for about 7 to 11 cycles and used a J-beta primer mix along with a sample-barcoded 5' primer. Each TCR beta cDNA molecule received a unique molecular identifier from a template-switch 5' adaptor carrying 12 random nucleotides. Each sample yielded at least 2.5 million CDR3-containing paired-end reads. First-strand cDNA was synthesized from all RNA with the Mint cDNA synthesis kit, primed by a TRBC-specific oligonucleotide. Following uracil-DNA glycosylase treatment, a first 18-cycle PCR with universal primers M1SS and BC2_uni_R was performed on all cDNA. The published analysis was carried out like this. Each sample was normalized by randomly selecting 1 million high-quality reads, each carrying a distinct molecular identifier. Reads sharing molecular identifiers were discarded rather than binned into consensus sequences. MiTCR, set to a Q25 quality threshold and the strictest error-elimination algorithm, was used for CDR3 identification, clonotype clustering and error correction. A nonparametric unseen species model with Euler transformation was used to estimate a lower bound on total TCR beta diversity. TCRdb trimmed public reads at Q25 via fastp, called clones via MiXCR and kept in-frame beta chains. Merged by CDR3 protein, the rows form single entries marked with the most common genes and DNA. The V and J calls and clone size come from TCRdb's table, not from the authors' own analysis. This sample has 1.5 million or so distinct CDR3 sequences in its table, and roughly 43% of those were observed once. Approximately 4.1% of the sample goes to the ten largest clones.

Inclusive of the bounding cysteine and phenylalanine, the CDR3 is 13 residues long. Only the CDR3 part of the read is kept: 39 bases, read in frame from the first base. A distance of 14 bases separates the germline ends of V and J, which lose 6 bases and 6 bases respectively. Taken from the germline V gene, the CDR1 and CDR2 loops are SGHTA and FQGNSA. Systemically healthy Caucasian individuals from Russia, 39 in total and aged about 6 to 100 years, were included as donors. Roughly 9.5 milliliters of peripheral blood were drawn from each donor into EDTA-treated Vacutainer tubes. Ficoll-Paque density-gradient centrifugation was used to isolate PBMCs, with at least 6 million obtained per sample. Total RNA, at least 6 micrograms per sample, was extracted from PBMCs with Trizol reagent. For every donor, flow cytometry on a PBMC aliquot measured the percentage of naive CD45RAhigh/CD27high T cells.

Input material: blood. The receptor comes from a woman between 18 and 30 years old in good health. The chain is assembled from TRBV7-2 and TRBJ1-1; the D gene remains uncertain. The sequenced DNA: TGTGCCAGCAGTCGGACGGGAGGATCTGAAGCTTTCTTT. Its translation reads: CASSRTGGSEAFF. The reference TRBV7-2 and TRBJ1-1 proteins fill in what lies around the CDR3, so the full variable domain reads GAGVSQSPSNKVTEKGKDVELRCDPISGHTALYWYRQSLGQGLEFLIYFQGNSAPDKSGLPSDRFSAERTGGSVSTLTIQRTQQEDSAVYLCASSRTGGSEAFFGQGTRLTVV.